Below are 7 T cell receptor beta chains sequenced from a single sample in a study of T cells after somatic rescue of genetic block (dated by TCRdb to the early 2020s). Libraries were built with the immunoSEQ multiplex PCR assay. TCRdb provides this immuneACCESS table in a form limited to in-frame rearrangements. Some clones are lacking; in checked studies, under half of them reflect an unresolved V gene, and why the rest are absent is not known. The sample yields roughly 110,000 clones; just over 90% were counted once. The ten largest clones represent about 1.5% of the sample. The sample taken for sequencing was peripheral blood mononuclear cells (PBMCs). The receptors here all came from a woman under 30.

V usage is TRBV6-5 and J usage is TRBJ2-7; D not certain. Germline V gene lookup returns CDR1 MNHEY and CDR2 SVGAGI. V was cut by 7 bases and J by 1 base, with 14 bases left in between. CDR3 size: 14 residues. CDR3: CASTRTSASYEQYF. CDR3 DNA sequence: TGTGCCAGCACCCGGACCAGCGCTTCCTACGAGCAGTACTTC.

This clone was observed a few times. J is TRBJ1-5 and V is TRBV25-1; D may be TRBD1 (6 bases). This CDR3 region has 15 residues. The germline V gene encodes CDR1 MGHDK and CDR2 SYGVNS. Between the trimmed V and J ends, which lost 4 bases and 2 bases, there was a span of 12 bases. In DNA form, the CDR3 reads TGTGCCAGCAGTGGGACAGCCTATGGCAATCAGCCCCAGCATTTT. Protein product: CASSGTAYGNQPQHF.

The chain couples TRBV5-1 to TRBJ2-2; the match to TRBD2 covers 7 bases. Germline CDR1 reads SGHRS; CDR2 reads YFSETQ. V was pared by 4 bases and J by 5 bases, with 2 bases of the junction left unmatched. The CDR3 covers 13 residues. The CDR3, as DNA: TGCGCCAGCAGCCGGGGAGGGACCGGGGAGCTGTTTTTT. Encoded protein: CASSRGGTGELFF.

CDR3 bases: TGCGCCAGCAGCGTGGGAAGTTGGGGGGCTAACTATGGCTACACCTTC. It encodes CASSVGSWGANYGYTF. The chain uses TRBV5-1 and TRBJ1-2; possibly TRBD1 for D (5 bases). CDR1 is SGHRS and CDR2 is YFSETQ in the germline V gene. V was clipped by 4 bases and J by 0 bases, with 16 bases between them. This CDR3 contains 16 residues.

The chain is built from TRBV27 and TRBJ2-1, with D possibly being TRBD1 or TRBD2 (6 bases each). This CDR3 has 13 residues. V lost 11 bases, J lost 7 bases, and 18 bases lay in between. Germline V lookup: CDR1 MNHEY, CDR2 SMNVEV (reference sequence). CDR3: CACGLRGENEQFF. As DNA, the CDR3 is TGTGCCTGCGGGTTGAGGGGGGAGAATGAGCAGTTCTTC.

Worth noting for this clone: This specimen includes other DNA sequences encoding the same CDR3. V and J are TRBV19 and TRBJ1-5; D possibly corresponds to TRBD1 (5 bases). Germline V gene lookup returns CDR1 LNHDA and CDR2 SQIVND (reference sequence). The length of the CDR3 is 15 residues. Trimming removed 6 bases from V and 2 bases from J, with 14 bases in between. The CDR3 loop is CASSPGVLGNQPQHF. The DNA for the CDR3 is TGTGCCAGTAGCCCGGGGGTCCTGGGCAATCAGCCCCAGCATTTT.

This chain connects TRBV29-1 to TRBJ1-1; TRBD1 matches 7 bases. The ends lost 2 bases at V and 3 bases at J; junction bases unmatched: 0. The CDR3 length is 12 residues. Germline V gene lookup returns CDR1 SQVTM and CDR2 ANQGSEA. The CDR3 sequence is CSVETGDTEAFF. The DNA for the CDR3 is TGCAGCGTTGAAACAGGGGACACTGAAGCTTTCTTT. The entire variable domain, with the rest obtained from reference TRBV29-1 and TRBJ1-1, is as follows: SAVISQKPSRDICQRGTSLTIQCQVDSQVTMMFWYRQQPGQSLTLIATANQGSEATYESGFVIDKFPISRPNLTFSTLTVSNMSPEDSSIYLCSVETGDTEAFFGQGTRLTVV.